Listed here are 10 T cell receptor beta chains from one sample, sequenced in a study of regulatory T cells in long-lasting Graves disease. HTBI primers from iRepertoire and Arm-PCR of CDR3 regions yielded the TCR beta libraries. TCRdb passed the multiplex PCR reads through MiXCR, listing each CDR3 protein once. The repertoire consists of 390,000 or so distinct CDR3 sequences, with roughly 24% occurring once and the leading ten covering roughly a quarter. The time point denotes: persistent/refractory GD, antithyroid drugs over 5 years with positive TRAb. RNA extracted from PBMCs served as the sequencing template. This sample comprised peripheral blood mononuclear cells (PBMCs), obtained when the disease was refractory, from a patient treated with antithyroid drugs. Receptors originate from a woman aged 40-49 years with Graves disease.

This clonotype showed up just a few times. Here the CDR3 reads CATSLDRAGANVLTF. The CDR3 region has the DNA TGTGCCACCAGCCTGGACAGGGCTGGGGCCAACGTCCTGACTTTC. This sequence joins TRBV15 and TRBJ2-6; 8 positions agree with TRBD1. CDR3 size: 15 residues. Germline V lookup: CDR1 LNHNV, CDR2 YYDKDF (reference sequence). V trimming: 5 bases; J trimming: 2 bases; junction bases outside the gene matches: 2.

CDR3 amino acids: CASRSGTGTGNTIYF. For the CDR3, the DNA is TGTGCCAGCAGAAGCGGGACAGGGACCGGAAACACCATATATTTT. V and J are TRBV6-1 and TRBJ1-3; 9 bases fit TRBD1. The CDR3 has 15 residues. V shed 6 bases and J 4 bases; nucleotides not matched to a gene: 7. The germline CDR1 and CDR2 sequences are MNHNS and SASEGT.

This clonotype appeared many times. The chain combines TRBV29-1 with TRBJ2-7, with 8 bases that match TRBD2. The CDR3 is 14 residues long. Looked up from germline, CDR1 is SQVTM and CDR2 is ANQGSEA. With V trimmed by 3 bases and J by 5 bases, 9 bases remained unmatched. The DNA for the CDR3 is TGCAGCGTTGAGGGGGGACTAGGCTTGAACGAGCAGTACTTC. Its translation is CSVEGGLGLNEQYF.

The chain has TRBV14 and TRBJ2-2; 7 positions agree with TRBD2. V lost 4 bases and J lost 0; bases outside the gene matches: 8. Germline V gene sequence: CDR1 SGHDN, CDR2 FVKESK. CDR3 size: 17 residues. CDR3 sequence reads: CASSLFSGTANTGELFF. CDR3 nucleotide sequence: TGTGCCAGCAGCCTTTTCAGCGGGACGGCGAACACCGGGGAGCTGTTTTTT.

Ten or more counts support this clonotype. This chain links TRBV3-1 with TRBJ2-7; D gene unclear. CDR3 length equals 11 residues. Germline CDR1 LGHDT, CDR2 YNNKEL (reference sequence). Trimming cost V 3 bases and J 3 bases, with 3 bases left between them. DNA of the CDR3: TGTGCCAGCAGCCATGTCTACGAGCAGTACTTC. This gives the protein CASSHVYEQYF.

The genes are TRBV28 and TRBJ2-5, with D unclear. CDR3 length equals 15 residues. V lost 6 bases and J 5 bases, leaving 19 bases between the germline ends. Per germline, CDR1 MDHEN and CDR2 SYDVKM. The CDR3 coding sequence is TGTGCCAGCAGCCAAGATCGGTTCCCTGGGGAGACCCAGTACTTC. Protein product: CASSQDRFPGETQYF.

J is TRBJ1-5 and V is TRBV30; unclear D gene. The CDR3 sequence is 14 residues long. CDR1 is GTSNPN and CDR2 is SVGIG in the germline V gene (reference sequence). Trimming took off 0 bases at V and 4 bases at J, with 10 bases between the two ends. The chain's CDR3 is CAWSVLDSNQPQHF. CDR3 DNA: TGTGCCTGGAGTGTACTGGACTCTAATCAGCCCCAGCATTTT. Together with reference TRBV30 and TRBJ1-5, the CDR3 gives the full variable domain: SQTIHQWPATLVQPVGSPLSLECTVEGTSNPNLYWYRQAAGRGLQLLFYSVGIGQISSEVPQNLSASRPQDRQFILSSKKLLLSDSGFYLCAWSVLDSNQPQHFGDGTRLSIL.

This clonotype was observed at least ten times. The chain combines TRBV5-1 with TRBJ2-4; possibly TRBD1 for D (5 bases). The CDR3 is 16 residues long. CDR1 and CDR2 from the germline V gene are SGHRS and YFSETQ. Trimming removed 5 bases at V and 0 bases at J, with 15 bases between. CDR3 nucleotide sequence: TGCGCCAGCAGTACCCGGGCAGGGCTAGCCAAAAACATTCAGTACTTC. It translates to CASSTRAGLAKNIQYF.

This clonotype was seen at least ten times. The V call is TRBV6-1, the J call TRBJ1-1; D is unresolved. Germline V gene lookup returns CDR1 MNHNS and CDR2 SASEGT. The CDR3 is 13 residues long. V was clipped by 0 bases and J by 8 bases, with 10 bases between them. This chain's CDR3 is CASSEALFLEAFF. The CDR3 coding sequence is TGTGCCAGCAGTGAAGCGCTATTCCTCGAAGCTTTCTTT.

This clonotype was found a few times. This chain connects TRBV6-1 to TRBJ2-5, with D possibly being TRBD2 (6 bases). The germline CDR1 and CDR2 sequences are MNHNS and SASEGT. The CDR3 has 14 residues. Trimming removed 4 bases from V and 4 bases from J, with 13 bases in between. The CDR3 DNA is TGTGCCAGCAGTGCCGCGGGAAGTGGAGAGACCCAGTACTTC. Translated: CASSAAGSGETQYF.